These 3 T cell receptor beta chains share one sample of origin, sequenced in a study of CD8 T cells in Susac syndrome. Random hexamers were used to reverse transcribe an amount of roughly 0.5 to 1 ug RNA. TCRdb reanalysed the immunoSEQ multiplex PCR reads using MiXCR and keeps one entry per CDR3 protein. The sample lists around 190,000 distinct CDR3 sequences; roughly 96% were seen once. The sequencing sample was made of CD4+ T cells from PBMCs. Source of these receptors: a human donor in good health.

The chain combines TRBV20-1 with TRBJ2-7; D call uncertain. The CDR3 loop spans 14 amino acids. V lost 6 bases, J lost 3 bases, and 18 bases lay in between. Germline-derived CDR1 and CDR2 are DFQATT and SNEGSKA (reference sequence). The DNA for the CDR3 is TGCAGTGCCCTGGGCCTCCGAACCGACTACGAGCAGTACTTC. Residues: CSALGLRTDYEQYF.

V usage is TRBV20-1 and J usage is TRBJ1-6; possibly TRBD1 for D (6 bases). This CDR3 is 14 amino acids long. Trimming took 3 bases from V and 3 from J, leaving 9 bases between them. In germline, CDR1 is DFQATT, CDR2 SNEGSKA (reference sequence). CDR3 nucleotides: TGCAGTGCTAGTCGCAGGGGCTATAATTCACCCCTCCACTTT. Its protein is CSASRRGYNSPLHF.

This chain links TRBV27 with TRBJ1-4, with unresolved D. The V and J ends lost 5 bases and 6 bases respectively, with 7 bases between them. CDR1 and CDR2 (germline): MNHEY, SMNVEV (reference sequence). The CDR3 has 12 amino acids. CDR3 region: CASSTADEKLFF. CDR3 in DNA: TGTGCCAGCAGTACAGCGGATGAAAAACTGTTTTTT.